This record concerns one T cell receptor (beta chain) sequence. Its cognate antigen is unknown. This record belongs to a study of OX40 agonist ivuxolimab in advanced cancers. Across the study: With ivuxolimab, an agonistic anti-OX40 (CD134) antibody, patients were treated. Patients received intravenous ivuxolimab every 2 weeks at 0.01 to 10 mg/kg.

Sequenced by immunoSEQ multiplex PCR; TCRdb stores in-frame clones only, minus some. The sample records tens of thousands of clones, roughly 76% being singletons. Study outcomes and limitations: CD8+ T cells (on average) carried more expanded clones than CD4+ T cells.

Germline CDR1 is MDHEN and CDR2 is SYDVKM. The CDR3 covers 12 residues. V was shortened by 3 bases and J by 7 bases, with 7 bases between the two germline ends. Sequenced here: CD4+ or CD8+ T cells sorted from blood, sampled in a trial of the OX40 agonist ivuxolimab. The chain links TRBV28 to TRBJ1-5; D remains unclear. This clonotype was obtained from an adult with an advanced solid tumor such as melanoma, head and neck, liver or kidney cancer. This CDR3 is CASSFLRQPQHF. CDR3 coding DNA: TGTGCCAGCAGTTTTCTTAGACAGCCCCAGCATTTT.